The T cell receptor (beta chain) under discussion was sequenced for a study of OX40 agonist ivuxolimab in advanced cancers. Study-level background: Cohort: around 86% men, mean age approximately 66, aged about 23 to 80. Prior therapy, whether anti-PD-1, anti-PD-L1 or anti-CTLA-4, was allowed, and roughly 44% had some.

The CDR3 consists of 12 residues. The ends were cut back, 2 bases at V and 8 bases at J, with 9 bases in the middle. Germline CDR1 is MNHGY and CDR2 is SAAAGT. The assay was immunoSEQ multiplex PCR, and TCRdb's table has in-frame clones only and misses some. The sample lists fewer than 6,000 clones, about 70% occurring once. Note on this clone: Its antigen is unidentified.

Whole-study results and caveats: Both blood CD4+ and CD8+ T cells showed clonal growth by week 6 at 0.1 to 3.0 mg/kg. Low normalized T-cell clonal expansion was also seen in some nonresponders.

The V and J genes are TRBV6-8 and TRBJ1-2; the D is unclear. Material: CD4+ or CD8+ T cells sorted from blood, obtained in a trial of the OX40 agonist ivuxolimab. The origin of this receptor is an adult with an advanced solid tumor such as melanoma, head and neck, liver or kidney cancer. The CDR3 loop reads CASSYVGGGYTF. The CDR3 coding sequence is TGTGCCAGCAGTTACGTCGGAGGCGGCTACACCTTC.